What follows are 20 T cell receptor beta chains derived from one specimen sequenced in a study of metastatic and nonmetastatic thyroid tumors. Among the patients, none had received any treatment before thyroid surgery. TCRdb reprocessed the PCR reads using MiXCR. The repertoire includes around 17,000 clones, roughly 20% of them detected once, and over 6% sits in the top ten. The sample consisted of adjacent normal tissue. The receptors come from a female donor with papillary thyroid cancer or a benign thyroid nodule (not recorded which). Some clones in this sample may be carry-over from other donors' samples.

With respect to this clone: At one end, the junction sequence differs from germline, possibly due to a read error. The chain employs TRBV11-3 and TRBJ2-7; D assignment may be TRBD1 or TRBD2 (5 bases each). The CDR3 is 13 residues long. Germline CDR1 is SGHNT and CDR2 is YENEEA. CDR3 residues: CASSLYSRDEQCF. Written as DNA, the CDR3 is TGTGCCAGCAGCTTATACAGCCGGGACGAGCAGTGCTTC.

This clone is labeled medium-sized. This same CDR3 is encoded by further DNA sequences in the sample. V and J are TRBV6-1 and TRBJ2-3; 12 bases align to TRBD2. This CDR3 is 15 amino acids long. V gave up 7 bases and J gave up 7 bases; unmatched junction bases: 9. Germline assignment: CDR1 MNHNS and CDR2 SASEGT. CDR3 DNA: TGTGCCAGCACCGAACGGACTAGCGGGATATATACGCAGTATTTT. As protein: CASTERTSGIYTQYF.

Points on this clone: The junction departs from germline at one end; a sequencing error may be responsible. The chain is built from TRBV12-3 or TRBV12-4 and TRBJ2-5; 10 nucleotides line up with TRBD2. The CDR3 consists of 17 residues. Here the CDR3 reads CASSLAALAGHQETQYF. As DNA, the CDR3 is TGCGCCAGCAGTTTAGCCGCACTAGCGGGGCACCAAGAGACCCAGTACTTC.

This clone was observed many times. This sequence joins TRBV20-1 and TRBJ2-1, with TRBD2 matching 11 bases. The trim removed 6 bases at V and 4 bases at J, leaving 11 bases unmatched. Germline values: CDR1 DFQATT, CDR2 SNEGSKA (reference sequence). This CDR3 contains 16 residues. The CDR3 is CSAPLAGGRRYNEQFF. Written as DNA, the CDR3 is TGCAGTGCACCCCTAGCGGGAGGTAGGCGGTACAATGAGCAGTTCTTC.

The table lists this clone with a few counts. A read error may produce the germline difference seen at one junction end. The chain combines TRBV6-1 with TRBJ1-5; D perhaps matches TRBD1 (5 bases). CDR1 and CDR2 from the germline V gene are MNHNS and SASEGT. The CDR3 runs to 18 residues. CDR3 residues: CASSDARAGGYSNRPQHF. The CDR3 DNA is TGTGCCAGCAGTGACGCTAGGGCGGGGGGTTATAGCAATCGGCCCCAGCATTTT.

This clone was found many times. This rearrangement joins TRBV7-2 to TRBJ2-7, with TRBD2 as a possible D gene (5 bases). V was shortened by 4 bases and J by 2 bases, with 12 bases between the two germline ends. The CDR3 is 14 residues long. The germline V gene encodes CDR1 SGHTA and CDR2 FQGNSA. This CDR3 is CASSSRTGAYEQYF. The CDR3 coding sequence is TGTGCCAGCAGCTCGAGGACCGGGGCCTACGAGCAGTACTTC.

The gene calls are TRBV5-1 and TRBJ1-1; the D gene is possibly TRBD1 (5 bases). The germline CDR1 and CDR2 sequences are SGHRS and YFSETQ. This CDR3 contains 12 residues. Trimming shortened V by 1 base and J by 7 bases, and 8 bases separated the two germline ends. The CDR3 reads CASSLLGDEAFF. CDR3 DNA sequence: TGCGCCAGCAGCTTGTTGGGGGATGAAGCTTTCTTT.

This clone rates as medium-sized. The rearrangement links TRBV20-1 to TRBJ1-6; no firm D call. The CDR3 has 15 amino acids. Germline CDR1 reads DFQATT; CDR2 reads SNEGSKA (reference sequence). V dropped 6 bases and J dropped 7 bases, with 19 bases sitting between them. CDR3 region: CSAPRPTPLNSPLHF. CDR3 nucleotides: TGCAGTGCCCCTCGACCGACACCCTTGAATTCACCCCTCCACTTT.

The chain uses TRBV4-2 and TRBJ2-3, with D unresolved. The length of the CDR3 is 13 residues. Trimming removed 6 bases from V and 6 bases from J, with 13 bases in between. Germline values: CDR1 LGHNA, CDR2 YNFKEQ. CDR3 DNA: TGTGCCAGCAGTAGATACTTCGGGGATACGCAGTATTTT. As protein: CASSRYFGDTQYF.

This clone is medium-sized. CDR3 loop: CASSYGPRTYEQYF. DNA for the CDR3: TGTGCCAGCAGTTACGGCCCCCGTACCTACGAGCAGTACTTC. The chain is built from TRBV6-5 and TRBJ2-7; D is ambiguous. The germline V gene has CDR1 MNHEY and CDR2 SVGAGI. V was trimmed by 2 bases and J by 2 bases, leaving 10 bases between them. There are 14 residues in the CDR3.

Of note for this clone: A much larger clone lies a single base off, so this may be a read error. Other DNA sequences in the same sample also yield this CDR3. The chain recombines TRBV25-1 with TRBJ2-3; 11 bases map to TRBD2. Germline-derived CDR1 and CDR2 are MGHDK and SYGVNS. This CDR3 has 21 residues. The CDR3 DNA reads as TGTGCCAGCAGCACTAAACATGCCGGGACTAGCGGAAAAAGGGGGGCCGATACGCAGTACTTT. Translating gives CASSTKHAGTSGKRGADTQYF.

This clone qualifies as medium-sized. The chain joins TRBV6-4 to TRBJ2-2; D may be TRBD1 or TRBD2 (5 bases each). The CDR3 extends over 14 amino acids. Germline CDR1 and CDR2: MRHNA and SNTAGT. V was pared by 5 bases and J by 3 bases, with 10 bases between. CDR3 residues: CASSRMGDTGELFF. For the CDR3, the DNA is TGTGCCAGCAGTAGAATGGGGGACACCGGGGAGCTGTTTTTT.

The chain couples TRBV6-1 to TRBJ2-7; D not resolved. The CDR3 consists of 14 residues. Trimming removed 7 bases at V and 2 bases at J, with 15 bases between. Per the germline V gene, CDR1 is MNHNS and CDR2 is SASEGT. CDR3 coding DNA: TGTGCCAGCACCCTACCCCACCCAACCTACGAGCAGTACTTC. It codes for CASTLPHPTYEQYF.

The V and J genes are TRBV20-1 and TRBJ2-7; weak D call: TRBD1 (5 bases). This CDR3 has 12 amino acids. Germline V gene lookup returns CDR1 DFQATT and CDR2 SNEGSKA (reference sequence). V was trimmed by 3 bases and J by 6 bases, leaving 12 bases between them. The chain's CDR3 is CSASVKGFEQYF. CDR3 in DNA: TGCAGTGCTAGCGTCAAGGGGTTCGAGCAGTACTTC.

This clone was detected a few times. The V and J genes are TRBV5-1 and TRBJ2-2, with a possible D match to TRBD2 (5 bases). The CDR3 has 16 amino acids. Trimming left V 0 bases short and J 5 bases short, with 14 bases between. Germline V CDR1 and CDR2: SGHRS, YFSETQ. CDR3 sequence: CASSLVPLGGTGELFF. CDR3 nucleotides: TGCGCCAGCAGCTTGGTTCCCCTGGGCGGGACCGGGGAGCTGTTTTTT.

There are many counts of this clone. The V gene is TRBV5-7, the J gene TRBJ2-7; perhaps TRBD1 as D (6 bases). Being an ORF, TRBV5-7 has a function that is uncertain. This CDR3 spans 16 amino acids. V dropped 3 bases and J dropped 1 base, with 17 bases sitting between them. The CDR3 DNA is TGTGCCAGCAGCTGTCAATCCCGGGACAATTCCTACGAGCAGTACTTC. Its translation is CASSCQSRDNSYEQYF.

This clone was counted ten times or more. J is TRBJ2-1 and V is TRBV5-5; D is possibly TRBD2 (6 bases). The germline gives CDR1 SGHKS, CDR2 YYEKEE (reference sequence). The V and J ends lost 2 bases and 0 bases respectively, with 9 bases between them. The CDR3 sequence is 15 residues long. CDR3 amino acids: CASSFLGSSYNEQFF. The CDR3 DNA reads as TGTGCCAGCAGCTTTCTCGGGAGCTCCTACAATGAGCAGTTCTTC.

This clone was recorded at least ten times. V usage is TRBV24-1 and J usage is TRBJ2-3; tentatively, D is TRBD1 (6 bases). This CDR3 comprises 18 residues. Trimming removed 4 bases at V and 1 base at J, with 20 bases between. Looked up from germline, CDR1 is KGHDR and CDR2 is SFDVKD. The CDR3 region is CATSDPGPQGGGTDTQYF. Written as DNA, the CDR3 is TGTGCCACCAGTGACCCGGGCCCACAGGGTGGTGGCACAGATACGCAGTATTTT.

This clone was detected ten times or more. V and J are TRBV7-8 and TRBJ2-7, with 13 nucleotides matching TRBD2. This CDR3 is 15 amino acids long. Germline-derived CDR1 and CDR2 are SGHVS and FQNEAQ. J lost 6 bases, V lost 1 base, and 3 bases had no gene match. Written as DNA, the CDR3 is TGTGCCAGCAGCTTAGAAGGACTAGCGGGAGTCGAGCAGTACTTC. Translation: CASSLEGLAGVEQYF.

As regards this clone: At one end, the junction sequence differs from germline, possibly due to a read error. The V and J genes are TRBV7-3 and TRBJ2-3, with D perhaps matching TRBD2 (6 bases). There are 15 residues in the CDR3. Germline V gene sequence: CDR1 SGHTA, CDR2 FQGTGA. Written as DNA, the CDR3 is TGTGCCAGCAGCCAAGGGGCGGGGAGCACAGATACGCAGTACTTT. Residues: CASSQGAGSTDTQYF.